This T cell receptor (beta chain) was recorded in a study of tumor-infiltrating lymphocytes in oesophageal squamous cell carcinoma. CDR1 and CDR2 (germline): MNHEY, SMNVEV (reference sequence). V was shortened by 3 bases and J by 11 bases, with 16 bases between the two germline ends. This CDR3 has 13 residues. Each CDR3 protein gets one entry after TCRdb re-called the PCR reads with MiXCR. There are about 17,000 distinct CDR3 sequences in the sample; roughly 40% occur only once, and around a third lies in the top ten. This clonotype appeared a few times. Since a much larger clone is just one base distant, this may be a read error.

What was sequenced was normal esophageal tissue next to the tumor. This rearrangement joins TRBV27 to TRBJ2-5; no clear D. This sequence originates from a female donor with esophageal squamous cell carcinoma. CDR3 nucleotide sequence: TGTGCCAGCAGTTTGTCCACCTACAATGAGCAGTACTTC. It is translated as CASSLSTYNEQYF.